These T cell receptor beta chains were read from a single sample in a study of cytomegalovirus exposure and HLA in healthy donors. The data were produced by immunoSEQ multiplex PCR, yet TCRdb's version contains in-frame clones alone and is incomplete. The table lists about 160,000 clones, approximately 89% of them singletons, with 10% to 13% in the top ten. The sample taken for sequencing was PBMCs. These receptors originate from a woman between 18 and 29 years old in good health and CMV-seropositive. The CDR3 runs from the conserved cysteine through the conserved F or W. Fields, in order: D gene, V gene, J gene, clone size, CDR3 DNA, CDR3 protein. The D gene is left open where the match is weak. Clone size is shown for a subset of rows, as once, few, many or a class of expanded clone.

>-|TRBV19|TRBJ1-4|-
TGTGCCAGTAGTTCCCTAGACAGCGCAACTAATGAAAAACTGTTTTTT
CASSSLDSATNEKLFF
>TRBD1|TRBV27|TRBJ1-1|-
TGTGCCAGCAAGGACAGGGCCAGCACTGAAGCTTTCTTT
CASKDRASTEAFF
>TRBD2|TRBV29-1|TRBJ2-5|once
TGCGGCGGGGCGGGAGTGGAGACCCAGTACTTC
CGGAGVETQYF
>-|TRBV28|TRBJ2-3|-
TGTGCCAGCAGGTTGACAGGCTTCACAGATACGCAGTATTTT
CASRLTGFTDTQYF
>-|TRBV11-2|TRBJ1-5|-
TGTGCCAGCAGCTTAGCCAGTAATCAGCCCCAGCATTTT
CASSLASNQPQHF
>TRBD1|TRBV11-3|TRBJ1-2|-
TGTGCCAGCAGCTTAGACGACAGGGATGGCTACACCTTC
CASSLDDRDGYTF
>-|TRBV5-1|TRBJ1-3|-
TGCGCCAGCAGCTTGGATCCCAACTCTGGAAACACCATATATTTT
CASSLDPNSGNTIYF
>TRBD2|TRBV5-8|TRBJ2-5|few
TGTGCCAGCAGCCCGGTAACGTGGGCTAGCGGAGAGACCCAGTACTTC
CASSPVTWASGETQYF
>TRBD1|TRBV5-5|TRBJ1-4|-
TGTGCCAGCAGCTTGGCAGGGGGGTTGAGTGAAAAACTGTTTTTT
CASSLAGGLSEKLFF
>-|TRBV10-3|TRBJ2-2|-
TGTGCCATCAGCAGGGAGGCGGACACCGGGGAGCTGTTTTTT
CAISREADTGELFF
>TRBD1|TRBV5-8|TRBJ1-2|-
TGTGCCAGCAGCTTGGGGGACAGGCTTATCTATGGCTACACCTTC
CASSLGDRLIYGYTF
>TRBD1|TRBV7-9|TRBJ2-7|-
TGTGCCAGCAGCTTAGCGATAGGGACAGGGGGATCTCCCTACGAGCAGTACTTC
CASSLAIGTGGSPYEQYF
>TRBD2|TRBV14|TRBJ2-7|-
TGTGCCAGCAGCCTTGGGACTAGCGGGGCCTACGAGCAGTACTTC
CASSLGTSGAYEQYF
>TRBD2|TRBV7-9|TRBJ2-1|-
TGTGCCAGCAGCTACCCTCTAGCGGGAGGAGGATACAATGAGCAGTTCTTC
CASSYPLAGGGYNEQFF
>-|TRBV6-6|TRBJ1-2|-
TGTGCCAGCAAAGGTGGGGCAGGGCAGTCTTATGGCTACACCTTC
CASKGGAGQSYGYTF
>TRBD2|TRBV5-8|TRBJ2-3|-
TGTGCCAGCAGCTTGGGGTCGATCGCTAGCGGAACAGATACGCAGTATTTT
CASSLGSIASGTDTQYF
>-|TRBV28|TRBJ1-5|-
TGTGCCAGCAGTCCCCACCGGGGGGTGGGGCAGCCCCAGCATTTT
CASSPHRGVGQPQHF
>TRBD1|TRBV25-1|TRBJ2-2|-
TGTGCCAGCAGCGTAGCTGGGACAGGGCGCACCGGGGAGCTGTTTTTT
CASSVAGTGRTGELFF
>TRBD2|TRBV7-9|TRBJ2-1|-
TGTGCCAGCAGTCCCCGGACTAGCGGAAGCAATGAGCAGTTCTTC
CASSPRTSGSNEQFF
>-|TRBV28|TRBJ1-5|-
TGTGCCAGCAGTGGGCAGAGAAATCAGCCCCAGCATTTT
CASSGQRNQPQHF
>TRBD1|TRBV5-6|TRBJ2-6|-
TGTGCCAGCAGCTTCGACAGGGCTGGGGCCAACGTCCTGACTTTC
CASSFDRAGANVLTF
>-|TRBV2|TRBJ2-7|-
TGTGCCAGCAGGTCCACAGTCTCCTACGAGCAGTACTTC
CASRSTVSYEQYF
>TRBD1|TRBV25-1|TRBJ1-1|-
TGTGCCAGCAGTGACCGACAGGGGAGCACTGAAGCTTTCTTT
CASSDRQGSTEAFF
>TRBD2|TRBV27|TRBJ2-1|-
TGTGCCAGCAGTTTAGGCGGGGGCTCCTACAATGAGCAGTTCTTC
CASSLGGGSYNEQFF
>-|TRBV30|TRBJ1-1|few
TGTGCCTGGAGGATGTGGACAGCAGACGCTGAAGCTTTCTTT
CAWRMWTADAEAFF
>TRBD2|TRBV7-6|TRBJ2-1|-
TGTGCCAGCAGCACGGAAGCGGGAGGGCACAATGAGCAGTTCTTC
CASSTEAGGHNEQFF
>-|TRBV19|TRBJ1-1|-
TGTGCCAGTAGTATCGGCGGGGGCGGAAACACTGAAGCTTTCTTT
CASSIGGGGNTEAFF
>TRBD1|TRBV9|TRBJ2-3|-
TGTGCCAGCAGCGTAGTAGGGACAGGGGTAGATACGCAGTATTTT
CASSVVGTGVDTQYF
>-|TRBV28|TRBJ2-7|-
TGTGCCAGCAGACGACCACAGGGACCAACCTACGAGCAGTACTTC
CASRRPQGPTYEQYF
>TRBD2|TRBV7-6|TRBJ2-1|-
TGTGCCAGCAGCGGCACTAGCGGGAGAGCAAGTGAGCAGTTCTTC
CASSGTSGRASEQFF
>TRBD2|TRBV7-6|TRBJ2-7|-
TGTGCCAGCAGCCTCCAAATAGCGGGAGGCTACGAGCAGTACTTC
CASSLQIAGGYEQYF
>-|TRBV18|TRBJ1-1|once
TGTGCCAGCTCCCCAGGACAGTGGAACACTGAAGCTTTCTTT
CASSPGQWNTEAFF
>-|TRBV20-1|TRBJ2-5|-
TGCAGTATGGAGACTCAAGAGACCCAGTACTTC
CSMETQETQYF
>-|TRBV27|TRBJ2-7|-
TGTGCCAGCAGTTTGGGAGGCACGTTACTCTACGAGCAGTACTTC
CASSLGGTLLYEQYF
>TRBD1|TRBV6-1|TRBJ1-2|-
TGTGCCAGCATTACAGGGGCGTATGGCTACACCTTC
CASITGAYGYTF
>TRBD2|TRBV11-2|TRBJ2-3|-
TGTGCCAGCAGCTTAGTAGCGGGAGGGAGTCTAGATACGCAGTATTTT
CASSLVAGGSLDTQYF
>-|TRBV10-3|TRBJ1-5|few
TGTGCCATCAGTGATGGAGAGTATAGCAATCAGCCCCAGCATTTT
CAISDGEYSNQPQHF
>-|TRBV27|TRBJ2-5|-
TGTGCCAGCAAAACCCCACAGGGGGGGTGGGAGACCCAGTACTTC
CASKTPQGGWETQYF
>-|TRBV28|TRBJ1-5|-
TGTGCCAGCAGTAAGCCACGGGGAGGCAATCAGCCCCAGCATTTT
CASSKPRGGNQPQHF
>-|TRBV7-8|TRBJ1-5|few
TGTGCCAGCAGCCTCCTCCGAACAGAGCGCAATCAGCCCCAGCATTTT
CASSLLRTERNQPQHF
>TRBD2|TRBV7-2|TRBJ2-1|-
TGTGCCAGCAGCTCACGGGAGGGCTGGGATGAGCAGTTCTTC
CASSSREGWDEQFF
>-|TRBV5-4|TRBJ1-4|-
TGTGCCAGCTCACAGGGTAATGAAAAACTGTTTTTT
CASSQGNEKLFF
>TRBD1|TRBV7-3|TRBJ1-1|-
TGTGCCAGCAGCTCGGACAGGGGGAACACTGAAGCTTTCTTT
CASSSDRGNTEAFF
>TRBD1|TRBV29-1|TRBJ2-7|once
TGCAGCGTTGCAGGACAGGGTGACGAGCAGTACTTC
CSVAGQGDEQYF
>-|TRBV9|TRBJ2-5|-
TGTGCCAGCAGCGCATCACAGGGACGATCAGTTGAGACCCAGTACTTC
CASSASQGRSVETQYF
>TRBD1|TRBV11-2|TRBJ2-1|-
TGTGCCAGCAGCACTAGTCGGCCCGGGACAGGGGGCAATGAGCAGTTCTTC
CASSTSRPGTGGNEQFF
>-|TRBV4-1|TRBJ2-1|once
TGCGCCAGCAGCCAGGAAACCGCGACAGGCTACAATGAGCAGTTCTTC
CASSQETATGYNEQFF
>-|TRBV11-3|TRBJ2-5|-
TGTGCCAGCAGCTCGGGGGAGACCCAGTACTTC
CASSSGETQYF
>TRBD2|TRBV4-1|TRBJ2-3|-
TGCGCCAGCAGCCAAGGCTCCGCGGGGGGATTCAATACGCAGTATTTT
CASSQGSAGGFNTQYF
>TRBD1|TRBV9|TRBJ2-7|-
TGTGCCAGCAGCGTCCGACAGGGGAGCGACGAGCAGTACTTC
CASSVRQGSDEQYF
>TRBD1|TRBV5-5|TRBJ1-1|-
TGTGCCAGGCCGCAGGGGGAGCCGAACACTGAAGCTTTCTTT
CARPQGEPNTEAFF
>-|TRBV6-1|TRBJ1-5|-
TGTGCCAGCAGGCGTAGCAATCAGCCCCAGCATTTT
CASRRSNQPQHF
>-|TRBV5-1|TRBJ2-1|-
TGCGCCAGCAGCTTAAACAGCAATGAGCAGTTCTTC
CASSLNSNEQFF
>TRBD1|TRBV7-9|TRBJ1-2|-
TGTGCCAGCAGCCTAGGACAGGGGGACGGCTACACCTTC
CASSLGQGDGYTF
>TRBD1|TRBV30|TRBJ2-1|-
TGTGCCTGGAGTTTAAAGGGACAGCCGACCCAAATAGAGCAGTTCTTC
CAWSLKGQPTQIEQFF